This TCR beta chain was captured in a study of cytomegalovirus exposure and HLA in healthy donors. Researchers ran the PCR with 60 Vbeta and 13 Jbeta primers. Using immunoSEQ multiplex PCR, the repertoire was profiled, and TCRdb retains in-frame clones only, with some absent. Among 140,000 or so clones, roughly 80% were seen once, and the ten largest hold 4.5%. Trimming took off 2 bases at V and 3 bases at J, with 11 bases between the two ends. Germline V lookup: CDR1 ENHRY, CDR2 SYGVKD. This CDR3 contains 14 residues. The origin of this receptor is a middle-aged man in good health and CMV-seronegative. Sequences were obtained from PBMCs. The chain combines TRBV10-3 with TRBJ2-7, with D possibly being TRBD1 (5 bases). In nucleotides, the CDR3 is TGTGCCATCAGTGAGGGGGCAGCACTCTACGAGCAGTACTTC. Its translation: CAISEGAALYEQYF.